The source of this TCR beta chain is a study of blood T cell repertoires in COVID-19. Study-level information: Some COVID-19 samples were acute and others convalescent; all came from the United States, Italy and Spain. Sources were T cells, B-cell-depleted T cells, or PBMCs; the material itself was cDNA or gDNA.

The CDR3 is made up of 13 amino acids. Germline CDR1 reads KGHDR; CDR2 reads SFDVKD. With 3 bases removed from V and 3 bases from J, the gap between germline ends came to 7 bases. In the original analysis: From reference gene primer amplification, estimates of nucleated cell counts were derived. The table came from immunoSEQ multiplex PCR; TCRdb's copy has only in-frame clones and leaves some out. V, J and clone size derive from that table, while D and trimming were established from the DNA sequence. The sample consists of tens of thousands of clones, about 72% of them appearing once. The rearrangement links TRBV24-1 to TRBJ2-5; D perhaps matches TRBD2 (5 bases). The source of this sequence is a man older than 75 with acute or convalescent COVID-19. Sequencing was carried out using peripheral blood. Here the CDR3 reads CATSDGLKETQYF. The CDR3 DNA is TGTGCCACCAGTGATGGACTGAAAGAGACCCAGTACTTC.